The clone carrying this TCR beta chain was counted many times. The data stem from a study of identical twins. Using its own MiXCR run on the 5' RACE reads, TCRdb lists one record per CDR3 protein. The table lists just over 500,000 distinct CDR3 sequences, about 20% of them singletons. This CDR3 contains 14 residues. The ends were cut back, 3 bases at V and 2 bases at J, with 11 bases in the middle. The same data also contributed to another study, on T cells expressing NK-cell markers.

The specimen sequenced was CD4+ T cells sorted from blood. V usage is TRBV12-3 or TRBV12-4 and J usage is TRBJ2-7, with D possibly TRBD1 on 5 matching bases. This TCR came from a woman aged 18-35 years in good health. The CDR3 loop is CASSFRQGAYEQYF. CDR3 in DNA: TGTGCCAGCAGTTTTAGGCAGGGTGCCTACGAGCAGTACTTC.